This entry lists 2 T cell receptor beta chains sequenced from one sample in a study of lymphopenia after photon versus proton radiotherapy. Measured with immunoSEQ multiplex PCR; TCRdb has only the in-frame clones, and not every one. The table records 50,000 to 65,000 clones, about 85% of them present only once. The sample in question was peripheral blood, obtained from a patient treated with proton-based radiotherapy. These receptors came from an elderly man with esophageal cancer.

This clone was recorded once. The chain recombines TRBV12-5 with TRBJ1-5, with 7 nucleotides matching TRBD1. The length of the CDR3 is 18 residues. J lost 0 bases, V lost 1 base, and 9 bases had no gene match. Germline values: CDR1 LGHNT, CDR2 FRNRAP. In nucleotides, the CDR3 is TGTGCTAGTGGTTTGGCCGGGACAGTGCCTAATAGCAATCAGCCCCAGCATTTT. Translated: CASGLAGTVPNSNQPQHF.

The gene calls are TRBV9 and TRBJ2-2, with TRBD2 matching 10 bases. The CDR3 covers 20 residues. Per the germline V gene, CDR1 is SGDLS and CDR2 is YYNGEE. Trimming at V came to 3 bases and at J to 6 bases, leaving 20 bases not matched to a gene. The CDR3 DNA sequence: TGTGCCAGCAGCGCCAACCGACCCGGACTAAGCGGGAGGGCCGCCGGGGAGCTGTTTTTT. This encodes CASSANRPGLSGRAAGELFF.